A single sample is the source of the 3 T cell receptor beta chains below, sequenced in a study of glioma-infiltrating T cells after dendritic cell vaccination. Assay: immunoSEQ multiplex PCR; the TCRdb copy retains only in-frame clones and omits some. The sample includes 80,000 to 95,000 clones, roughly 84% of them seen just once. The sample consisted of blood, taken before dendritic cell vaccination. These receptors came from a human donor with glioblastoma.

The CDR3: CASSYYRETYNEQFF. The CDR3 nucleotides read TGTGCCAGCAGCTACTACAGGGAGACCTACAATGAGCAGTTCTTC. The chain uses TRBV7-9 and TRBJ2-1; a weak D match, TRBD1 (6 bases). Germline V gene lookup returns CDR1 SEHNR and CDR2 FQNEAQ (reference sequence). The CDR3 has 15 residues. Trimming removed 4 bases at V and 2 bases at J, with 12 bases between.

The chain combines TRBV14 with TRBJ2-3, with TRBD2 identical over 14 bases. In germline, CDR1 is SGHDN, CDR2 FVKESK. With 4 bases clipped from V and 0 bases from J, the junction kept 3 bases outside the gene matches. This CDR3 is built from 17 residues. The CDR3 nucleotides read TGTGCCAGCAGCCCCTGGACTAGCGGGAGGAGCACAGATACGCAGTATTTT. It encodes CASSPWTSGRSTDTQYF. The entire variable domain, with the rest obtained from reference TRBV14 and TRBJ2-3, is as follows: EAGVTQFPSHSVIEKGQTVTLRCDPISGHDNLYWYRRVMGKEIKFLLHFVKESKQDESGMPNNRFLAERTGGTYSTLKVQPAELEDSGVYFCASSPWTSGRSTDTQYFGPGTRLTVL.

The genes are TRBV4-2 and TRBJ2-4; D might be TRBD2 (5 bases). Trimming removed 0 bases at V and 8 bases at J, with 14 bases between. The CDR3 covers 15 residues. The germline gives CDR1 LGHNA, CDR2 YNFKEQ. The CDR3 DNA sequence: TGTGCCAGCAGCCAAGATCCAAGCGACGGGGACATTCAGTACTTC. This sequence encodes CASSQDPSDGDIQYF.